Included here is one T cell receptor beta chain sequence, with context. This entry belongs to a study of T cells after yellow fever vaccination. The V gene lost 4 bases and the J gene lost 6 bases, with 10 bases spanning the gap. Germline assignment: CDR1 SGHAT and CDR2 FQNNGV. This CDR3 is built from 13 residues. TCRdb independently ran MiXCR on the 5' RACE reads; one entry per CDR3 protein. This table holds 250,000 to 400,000 distinct CDR3 sequences, 4% to 5.5% found once. This TCR was recovered from a man in his late teens or twenties who received the YFV17D yellow fever vaccine. This rearrangement joins TRBV11-2 to TRBJ2-1; D remains ambiguous. The sequences come from PBMCs, collected 15 days after the yellow fever booster vaccination. The CDR3 coding sequence is TGTGCCAGCAGCTCCGCCAGAGGCAATGAGCAGTTCTTC. Translated, it gives CASSSARGNEQFF.